These T cell receptor beta chains were read from a single sample in a study of T cell responses to AZD1222 COVID-19 vaccine. Repertoires were generated with immunoSEQ multiplex PCR, while TCRdb's copy carries only in-frame clones and drops some. This table holds some 140,000 clones, 80% to 90% found once. Here the sequenced sample was peripheral blood, taken on day 0 of AZD1222 vaccination. Receptors originate from an adult in good health. The CDR3 runs from the conserved cysteine through the conserved F or W. A D gene is named only where the DNA matches it firmly. Only some rows state a clone size, as once, few, many or a class for expanded clones.

>-|-|TRBV5-1|TRBJ1-4
TGCGCCAGCAGCTTGGAGGCTGGGCTAAATGAAAAACTGTTTTTT
CASSLEAGLNEKLFF
>-|-|TRBV7-9|TRBJ1-6
TGTGCCAGCAGCTTAGGTGGCGGGGGAGACCTCTCCTATAATTCACCCCTCCACTTT
CASSLGGGGDLSYNSPLHF
>few|TRBD1|TRBV5-6|TRBJ1-4
TGTGCCAGCAGCTTGGAGGGGACAGGGGAAAAACTGTTTTTT
CASSLEGTGEKLFF
>-|-|TRBV6-5|TRBJ1-2
TGTGCCAGCAGAGGGAGCCAGGGCCCATATGGCTACACCTTC
CASRGSQGPYGYTF
>-|-|TRBV11-3|TRBJ2-2
TGTGCCAGCAGCTTGGGCTGGAATTCGAACACCGGGGAGCTGTTTTTT
CASSLGWNSNTGELFF
>-|TRBD1|TRBV3-1/TRBV3-2|TRBJ1-1
TGTGCCAGCCTACAGGGGCCACCCCGGAACACTGAAGCTTTCTTT
CASLQGPPRNTEAFF
>-|-|TRBV5-8|TRBJ1-2
TGTGCCAGCAGCTATACAAGATACTCCTATGGCTACACCTTC
CASSYTRYSYGYTF
>-|TRBD1|TRBV7-2|TRBJ2-7
TGTGCCAGCAGCCCAGCCCCGGACAGGGAGCAGTACTTC
CASSPAPDREQYF
>-|-|TRBV24-1|TRBJ1-2
TGTGCCACCAGTGTTCCCTTAGACAGGCACCGCATTGGCTACACCTTC
CATSVPLDRHRIGYTF
>-|-|TRBV2|TRBJ1-2
TGTGCCAGCAGACGATGGATGGGGGACTATGGCTACACCTTC
CASRRWMGDYGYTF
>once|TRBD1|TRBV27|TRBJ1-2
TGTGCCAGCAGTATTGGCAGGGGGTCGGGTGGCTACACCTTC
CASSIGRGSGGYTF
>-|-|TRBV6-5|TRBJ1-4
TGTGCCAGCACCAACGGGCAGGCTGGTGAAAAACTGTTTTTT
CASTNGQAGEKLFF
>-|TRBD1|TRBV5-6|TRBJ1-1
TGTGCCAGCAGCTTGATACAGGGGAATGAAGCTTTCTTT
CASSLIQGNEAFF
>-|-|TRBV12-3/TRBV12-4|TRBJ1-2
TGTGCCAGCAGTTTGAGACTGACCTATGGCTACACCTTC
CASSLRLTYGYTF
>-|TRBD2|TRBV27|TRBJ2-7
TGTGCCAGCAGTTTATCGCCGCTAGCGGGGGAGCAGTACTTC
CASSLSPLAGEQYF
>-|TRBD1|TRBV7-6|TRBJ1-3
TGTGCCAGCAGCACTGACAGGGGGCCTTCCGGAAACACCATATATTTT
CASSTDRGPSGNTIYF
>-|TRBD1|TRBV5-6|TRBJ1-5
TGTGCCAGCAGCTCCTACAGGGGTGATCAGCCCCAGCATTTT
CASSSYRGDQPQHF
>-|TRBD1|TRBV5-6|TRBJ1-5
TGTGCCAGCAGCTCCACCCCCAGGACAGGGCAGCCCCAGCATTTT
CASSSTPRTGQPQHF
>-|TRBD1|TRBV5-1|TRBJ1-2
TGCGCCAGCACGCACACGACAGGGGCTAACTATGGCTACACCTTC
CASTHTTGANYGYTF
>-|-|TRBV4-2|TRBJ2-1
TGTGCCAGCAGCCAAGACGGGCAGGGGAGGGCTAATGAGCAGTTCTTC
CASSQDGQGRANEQFF
>-|-|TRBV7-9|TRBJ1-2
TGTGCCAGCAGCTTAGCAAGGGCCAGGGCGGATGGCTACACCTTC
CASSLARARADGYTF
>-|-|TRBV7-9|TRBJ1-4
TGTGCCAGCAGCCCCGCCCGGGGCGTAAATGAAAAACTGTTTTTT
CASSPARGVNEKLFF
>-|TRBD2|TRBV30|TRBJ2-1
TGTGCCTGGAGCCTATCCGTCCTTAGCGGGCCGCAGTTCTTC
CAWSLSVLSGPQFF
>-|TRBD2|TRBV6-1|TRBJ2-3
TGTGCCAGCAGTGAGACTAGCGGGACAGATACGCAGTATTTT
CASSETSGTDTQYF
>-|-|TRBV11-2|TRBJ2-7
TGTGCCAGCAGCTCGCTCTCCTACGAGCAGTACTTC
CASSSLSYEQYF
>-|TRBD1|TRBV28|TRBJ1-5
TGTGCCAGCAGTTTCCCGGGACAGGGGTTTAGCAATCAGCCCCAGCATTTT
CASSFPGQGFSNQPQHF
>-|-|TRBV6-1|TRBJ1-2
TGTGCCAGCAGTGCCCCGGCCACCCCCACGTGGGGCTATGGCTACACCTTC
CASSAPATPTWGYGYTF
>-|-|TRBV27|TRBJ2-2
TGTGCCAGCAGCCCAGTCCAGCCCAGAAACACCGGGGAGCTGTTTTTT
CASSPVQPRNTGELFF
>-|TRBD1|TRBV6-5|TRBJ1-2
TGTGCCAGCAGTTACTCTGGGACAGGGCTGGGGTATGGCTACACCTTC
CASSYSGTGLGYGYTF
>-|-|TRBV6-4|TRBJ2-6
TGTGCCAGCAGTGAGGGTGCTGGGGCCAACGTCCTGACTTTC
CASSEGAGANVLTF
>-|TRBD1|TRBV2|TRBJ2-7
TGTGCCAGCAGTGGCCAGGACAGGGTTCTGAACGAGCAGTACTTC
CASSGQDRVLNEQYF
>-|TRBD1|TRBV19|TRBJ1-6
TGTGCCAGTACCCTTACAGGGGGCACTTCACCCCTCCACTTT
CASTLTGGTSPLHF
>-|-|TRBV27|TRBJ1-5
TGTGCCAGCAGTACACGTGGGACCGCGGGGAAAGAGCCCCAGCATTTT
CASSTRGTAGKEPQHF
>-|TRBD2|TRBV5-1|TRBJ2-1
TGCGCCAGCAGCTTGGCGTCGGGGGGAAGCAATGAGCAGTTCTTC
CASSLASGGSNEQFF
>once|-|TRBV18|TRBJ2-7
TGTGCCAGCTCACCAGGCGGGAACAGGCCAGATAACTACGAGCAGTACTTC
CASSPGGNRPDNYEQYF
>-|TRBD1|TRBV2|TRBJ1-2
TGTGCCAGCAGTTCTATGACAGGGATTAGCTACACCTTC
CASSSMTGISYTF
>-|-|TRBV9|TRBJ1-6
TGTGCCAGCAGCGTAGCTGGCCCAAATAATTCACCCCTCCACTTT
CASSVAGPNNSPLHF
>-|-|TRBV18|TRBJ2-5
TGTGCCAGCTCACCACCGAGGGAGACCCAGTACTTC
CASSPPRETQYF
>-|-|TRBV9|TRBJ2-2
TGTGCCAGCAGCGTAGTACAGTACACCGGGGAGCTGTTTTTT
CASSVVQYTGELFF
>-|-|TRBV19|TRBJ1-1
TGTGCTGTCAGAGGTGCAGGAATGAACACTGAAGCTTTCTTT
CAVRGAGMNTEAFF
>-|-|TRBV13|TRBJ2-4
TGTGCCAGCAGCGCACAGTCACCGGGAGTAGCCAAAAACATTCAGTACTTC
CASSAQSPGVAKNIQYF
>-|-|TRBV12-3/TRBV12-4|TRBJ1-1
TGTGCCAGCAGTTATCGCGTTGCTGAAGCTTTCTTT
CASSYRVAEAFF
>-|-|TRBV27|TRBJ1-1
TGTGCCAGCCATGCCTTTCTGGCAGGCATGAACACTGAAGCTTTCTTT
CASHAFLAGMNTEAFF
>-|-|TRBV7-2|TRBJ2-7
TGTGCCAGCAGCTCGACAGCTGAGCAGTACTTC
CASSSTAEQYF
>once|-|TRBV5-1|TRBJ2-7
TGCGCCAGCAGCTTGGAAGGGTTAAACGAGCAGTACTTC
CASSLEGLNEQYF
>-|-|TRBV9|TRBJ1-1
TGTGCCAGCAGCGTATTCGGCATGAACACTGAAGCTTTCTTT
CASSVFGMNTEAFF